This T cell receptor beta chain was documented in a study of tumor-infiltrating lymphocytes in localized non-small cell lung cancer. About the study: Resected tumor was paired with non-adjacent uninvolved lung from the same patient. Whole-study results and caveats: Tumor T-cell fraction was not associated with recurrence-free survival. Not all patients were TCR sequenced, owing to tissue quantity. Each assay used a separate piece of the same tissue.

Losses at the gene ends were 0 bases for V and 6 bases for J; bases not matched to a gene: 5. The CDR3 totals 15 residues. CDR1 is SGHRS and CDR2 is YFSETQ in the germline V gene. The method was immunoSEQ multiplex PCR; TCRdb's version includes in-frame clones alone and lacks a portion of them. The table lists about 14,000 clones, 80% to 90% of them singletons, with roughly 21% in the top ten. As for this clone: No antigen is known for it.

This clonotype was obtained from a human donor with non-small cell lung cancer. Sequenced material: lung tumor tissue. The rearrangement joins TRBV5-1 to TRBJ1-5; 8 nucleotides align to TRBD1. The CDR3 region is CASSLAGQGGQPQHF. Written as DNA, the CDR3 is TGCGCCAGCAGCTTGGCCGGACAGGGAGGTCAGCCCCAGCATTTT. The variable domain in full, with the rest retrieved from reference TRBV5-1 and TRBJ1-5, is KAGVTQTPRYLIKTRGQQVTLSCSPISGHRSVSWYQQTPGQGLQFLFEYFSETQRNKGNFPGRFSGRQFSNSRSEMNVSTLELGDSALYLCASSLAGQGGQPQHFGDGTRLSIL.